What follows describes a single TCR beta chain. Library preparation (for TCRbeta) was performed with unique molecular identifiers. Via MiXCR, TCRdb re-called the PCR reads, giving one row per CDR3 protein. The sample includes some 280,000 distinct CDR3 sequences, more than 8% seen only once; the top ten take about 9.4%. The data stem from a study of T-cell reconstitution after alpha-beta-depleted transplantation in children. In germline, CDR1 is MNHNS, CDR2 SASEGT. Trimming removed 2 bases from V and 3 bases from J; junction bases left unmatched: 3. The CDR3 is made up of 15 amino acids. The source of this sequence is a human donor who donated a stem cell graft to a child with SCID. This rearrangement joins TRBV6-1 to TRBJ1-1, with 10 bases aligning to TRBD1. Source: PBMCs from the stem cell graft donor, taken from the stem cell graft. DNA of the CDR3: TGTGCCAGCAGTGAACGGGGGACAGGGGACACTGAAGCTTTCTTT. Translated: CASSERGTGDTEAFF.